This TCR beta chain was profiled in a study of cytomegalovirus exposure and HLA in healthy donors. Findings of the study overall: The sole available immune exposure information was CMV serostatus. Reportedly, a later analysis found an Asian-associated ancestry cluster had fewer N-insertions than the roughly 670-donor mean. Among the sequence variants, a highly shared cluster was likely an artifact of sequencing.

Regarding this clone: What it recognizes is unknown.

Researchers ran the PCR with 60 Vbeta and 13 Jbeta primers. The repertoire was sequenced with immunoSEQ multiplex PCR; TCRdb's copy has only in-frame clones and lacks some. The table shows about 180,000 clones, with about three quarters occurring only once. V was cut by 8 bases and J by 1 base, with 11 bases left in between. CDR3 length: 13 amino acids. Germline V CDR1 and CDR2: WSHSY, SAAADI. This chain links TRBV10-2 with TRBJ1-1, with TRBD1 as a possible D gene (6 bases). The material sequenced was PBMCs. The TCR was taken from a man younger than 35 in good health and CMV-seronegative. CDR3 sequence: CASVDRRNTEAFF. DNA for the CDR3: TGCGCCAGCGTAGACAGGCGGAACACTGAAGCTTTCTTT.